The 15 T cell receptor beta chains below were found in one sample sequenced in a study of neoadjuvant nivolumab and ipilimumab in lung cancer. Using immunoSEQ multiplex PCR, the repertoire was profiled, and TCRdb retains in-frame clones only, with some absent. The table has about 10,000 clones, over 75% seen once. The sample in question was peripheral blood, obtained before neoadjuvant nivolumab, alone or with ipilimumab. The origin of the receptors is an adult with non-small cell lung cancer.

The rearrangement joins TRBV7-9 to TRBJ1-1; maybe TRBD1 (5 bases). CDR3 length equals 13 residues. V was trimmed by 3 bases and J by 1 base, leaving 6 bases between them. The germline V gene encodes CDR1 SEHNR and CDR2 FQNEAQ (reference sequence). CDR3 sequence reads: CASSFQGNTEAFF. The CDR3 DNA reads TGTGCCAGCAGCTTCCAGGGGAACACTGAAGCTTTCTTT.

The chain is built from TRBV7-9 and TRBJ1-1; 9 nucleotides match TRBD1. CDR1 and CDR2 from the germline V gene are SEHNR and FQNEAQ (reference sequence). The V and J ends lost 3 bases and 6 bases, in that order; junction bases with no gene match: 8. The CDR3 spans 15 residues. The chain's CDR3 is CASSFPGQGPAEAFF. In nucleotides, the CDR3 is TGTGCCAGCAGCTTCCCGGGACAGGGCCCCGCTGAAGCTTTCTTT.

This chain connects TRBV5-4 to TRBJ2-5; the D gene is possibly TRBD2 (6 bases). CDR1 and CDR2 (germline): SGHNT, YYREEE (reference sequence). The CDR3 sequence is 18 residues long. V lost 4 bases and J 2 bases, leaving 24 bases between the germline ends. The CDR3 loop is CASSQPGRGGTIQETQYF. CDR3 sequence (DNA): TGTGCCAGCAGCCAGCCAGGACGAGGAGGGACCATTCAAGAGACCCAGTACTTC.

This clone has a handful of counts. V usage is TRBV2 and J usage is TRBJ1-1; no clear D gene. The CDR3 contains 15 residues. The V end lost 6 bases, the J end lost 2 bases, and 16 bases lay between the germline ends. Germline CDR1 and CDR2: SNHLY and FYNNEI. The CDR3: CASSSLGPLNTEAFF. The DNA for the CDR3 is TGTGCCAGCAGCTCACTCGGGCCTTTAAACACTGAAGCTTTCTTT.

CDR3 loop: CARSVQGATNEKLFF. CDR3 sequence (DNA): TGTGCCAGAAGCGTTCAGGGAGCAACTAATGAAAAACTGTTTTTT. The V gene is TRBV5-3, the J gene TRBJ1-4, with TRBD1 as a possible D gene (5 bases). TRBV5-3 is an ORF, and what it does is uncertain. The CDR3 consists of 15 residues. Trimming shortened V by 4 bases and J by 0 bases, and 10 bases separated the two germline ends.

The V call is TRBV28, the J call TRBJ1-4, with D possibly matching TRBD1 (5 bases). CDR1 MDHEN and CDR2 SYDVKM come from the germline V gene. V lost 5 bases and J lost 4, with 17 bases in between. This CDR3 contains 16 residues. CDR3 sequence: CASSHGDRAVNEKLFF. The CDR3 DNA reads TGTGCCAGCAGTCATGGAGACAGAGCCGTTAATGAAAAACTGTTTTTT. The full variable domain, completed using reference TRBV28 and TRBJ1-4, is DVKVTQSSRYLVKRTGEKVFLECVQDMDHENMFWYRQDPGLGLRLIYFSYDVKMKEKGDIPEGYSVSREKKERFSLILESASTNQTSMYLCASSHGDRAVNEKLFFGSGTQLSVL.

The CDR3 loop is CAISWTGVDTQYF. The CDR3 DNA sequence: TGTGCCATCAGTTGGACAGGGGTGGATACGCAGTATTTT. The chain employs TRBV10-3 and TRBJ2-3; 9 positions agree with TRBD1. The J segment lost 6 bases and the V segment lost 5 bases, leaving 3 bases of the junction unmatched. Germline lookup yields CDR1 ENHRY and CDR2 SYGVKD. The length of the CDR3 is 13 residues.

The V gene is TRBV5-1, the J gene TRBJ2-2, with a weak D call TRBD1 (6 bases). Trimming took 4 bases from V and 3 from J, leaving 13 bases between them. This CDR3 has 15 residues. The germline V gene encodes CDR1 SGHRS and CDR2 YFSETQ. Here the CDR3 DNA reads TGCGCCAGCAGCCTCACAGGGTCATACACCGGGGAGCTGTTTTTT. Translating it yields CASSLTGSYTGELFF.

As concerns this clone: At one boundary the junction diverges from the germline segment, which might be a read error. The rearrangement uses TRBV9 and TRBJ2-7, with D tentatively TRBD2 (8 bases). The germline CDR1 and CDR2 sequences are SGDLS and YYNGEE. CDR3 length: 13 amino acids. In nucleotides, the CDR3 is TGTGCCAGCAGCGCCGGGGGGGACAGCCCGCGCCACTTC. It yields the protein CASSAGGDSPRHF.

This chain joins TRBV18 and TRBJ2-2; D might be TRBD1 (6 bases). The CDR3 runs to 15 residues. Trimming took off 3 bases at V and 0 bases at J, with 8 bases between the two ends. Per germline, CDR1 KGHSH and CDR2 LQKENI. This CDR3 is CASSPRTANTGELFF. CDR3 bases: TGTGCCAGCTCACCCCGGACAGCGAACACCGGGGAGCTGTTTTTT.

The chain recombines TRBV7-6 with TRBJ2-7; D unresolved. CDR3 size: 13 residues. CDR1 and CDR2 (germline): SGHVS, FNYEAQ. V lost 1 base and J 7 bases, leaving 11 bases between the germline ends. CDR3 protein: CASSLVGGGEQYF. The CDR3 nucleotides read TGTGCCAGCAGCTTAGTAGGTGGTGGGGAGCAGTACTTC. Filled out from reference TRBV7-6 and TRBJ2-7, the complete variable domain reads GAGVSQSPRYKVTKRGQDVALRCDPISGHVSLYWYRQALGQGPEFLTYFNYEAQQDKSGLPNDRFSAERPEGSISTLTIQRTEQRDSAMYRCASSLVGGGEQYFGPGTRLTVT.

The genes are TRBV7-2 and TRBJ1-5; D not resolved. This CDR3 comprises 12 residues. Germline CDR1 SGHTA, CDR2 FQGNSA. The V and J ends lost 3 bases and 7 bases respectively, with 7 bases between them. The DNA for the CDR3 is TGTGCCAGCAGCTTTGGGGAACAGCCCCAGCATTTT. Translating gives CASSFGEQPQHF.

This sequence joins TRBV5-4 and TRBJ1-4, with no clear D. Germline V lookup: CDR1 SGHNT, CDR2 YYREEE (reference sequence). The CDR3 consists of 13 residues. V gave up 1 base and J gave up 6 bases, with 7 bases separating them. The CDR3 DNA reads as TGTGCCAGCAGCTTGATCAGCGATGAAAAACTGTTTTTT. Its translation: CASSLISDEKLFF.

The rearrangement joins TRBV9 to TRBJ2-7; TRBD2 matches at 7 bases. V was clipped by 0 bases and J by 5 bases; unmatched bases: 8. The CDR3 consists of 15 residues. From germline, CDR1 is SGDLS and CDR2 YYNGEE. The CDR3 nucleotides read TGTGCCAGCAGCGTAGGGGTAGCGGGTTGGAACGAGCAGTACTTC. This sequence encodes CASSVGVAGWNEQYF.

This clone was counted a single time. The chain combines TRBV27 with TRBJ1-1; 9 bases are a match to TRBD1. Trimming cost V 2 bases and J 3 bases; bases outside gene matches: 4. The germline gives CDR1 MNHEY, CDR2 SMNVEV (reference sequence). This CDR3 has 15 amino acids. CDR3 coding DNA: TGTGCCAGCAGTTTAGGGAACAGGGGGCACACTGAAGCTTTCTTT. Its protein product is CASSLGNRGHTEAFF.